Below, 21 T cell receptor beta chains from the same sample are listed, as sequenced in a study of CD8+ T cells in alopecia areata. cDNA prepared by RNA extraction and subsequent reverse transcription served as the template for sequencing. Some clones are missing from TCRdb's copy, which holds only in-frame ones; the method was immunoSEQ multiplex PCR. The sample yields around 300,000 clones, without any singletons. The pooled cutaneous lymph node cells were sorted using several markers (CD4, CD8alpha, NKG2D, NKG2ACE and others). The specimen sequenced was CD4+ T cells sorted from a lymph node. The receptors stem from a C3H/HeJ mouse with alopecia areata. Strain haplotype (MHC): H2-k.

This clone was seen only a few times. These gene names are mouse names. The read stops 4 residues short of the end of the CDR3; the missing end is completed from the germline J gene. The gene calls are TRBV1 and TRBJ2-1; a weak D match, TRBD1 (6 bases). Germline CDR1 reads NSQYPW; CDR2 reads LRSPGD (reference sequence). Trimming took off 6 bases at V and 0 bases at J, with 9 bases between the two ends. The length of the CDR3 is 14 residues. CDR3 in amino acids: CTCSRDNNYAEQFF. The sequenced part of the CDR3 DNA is TGCACCTGCAGCCGGGACAATAACTATGCT.

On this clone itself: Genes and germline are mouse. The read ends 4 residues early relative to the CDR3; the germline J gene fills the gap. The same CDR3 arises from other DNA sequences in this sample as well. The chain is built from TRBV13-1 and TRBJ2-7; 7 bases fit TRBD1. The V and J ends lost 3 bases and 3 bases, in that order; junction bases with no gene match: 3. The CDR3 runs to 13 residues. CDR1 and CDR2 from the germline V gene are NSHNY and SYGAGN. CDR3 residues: CASSVRDSYEQYF. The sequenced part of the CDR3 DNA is TGTGCCAGCAGTGTCCGGGACAGCTAT.

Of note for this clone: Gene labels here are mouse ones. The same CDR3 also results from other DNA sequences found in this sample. CDR3 bases read: TGTGCCAGCAGCCCGACAGGGGGGAAAGAC. This codes for CASSPTGGKD. The full CDR3 is CASSPTGGKDTQYF. The chain employs TRBV5 and TRBJ2-5; 9 bases are a match to TRBD1. The read is 4 residues too short to cover the CDR3 end, so that end is filled in from the germline J gene. CDR1 and CDR2 from the germline V gene are LGHNA and YNLKQL (reference sequence). This CDR3 has 14 residues.

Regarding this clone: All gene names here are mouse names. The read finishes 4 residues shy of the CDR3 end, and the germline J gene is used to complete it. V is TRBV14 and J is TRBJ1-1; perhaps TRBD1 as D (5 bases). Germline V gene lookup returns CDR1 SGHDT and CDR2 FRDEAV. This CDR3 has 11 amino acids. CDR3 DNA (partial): TGTGCCAGCAGTTTTGGGGGA. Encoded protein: CASSFGG. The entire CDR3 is CASSFGGEVFF.

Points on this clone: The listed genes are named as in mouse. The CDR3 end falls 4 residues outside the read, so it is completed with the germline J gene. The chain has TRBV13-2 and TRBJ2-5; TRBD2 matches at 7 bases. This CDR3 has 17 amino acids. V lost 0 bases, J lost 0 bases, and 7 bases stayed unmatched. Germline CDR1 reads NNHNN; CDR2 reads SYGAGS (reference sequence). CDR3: CASGDAAWGFNQDTQYF. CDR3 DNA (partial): TGTGCCAGCGGTGATGCGGCCTGGGGGTTTAACCAAGAC.

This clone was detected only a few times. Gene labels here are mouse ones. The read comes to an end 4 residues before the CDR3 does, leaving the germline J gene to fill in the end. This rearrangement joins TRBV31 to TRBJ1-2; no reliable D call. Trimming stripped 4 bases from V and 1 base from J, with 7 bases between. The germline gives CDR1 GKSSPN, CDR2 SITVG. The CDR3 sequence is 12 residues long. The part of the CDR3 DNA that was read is TGTGCCTGGAATTCCTTAAACTCC. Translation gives CAWNSLNS. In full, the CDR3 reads CAWNSLNSDYTF. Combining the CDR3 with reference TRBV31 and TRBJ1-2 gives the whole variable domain AQTIHQWPVAEIKAVGSPLSLGCTIKGKSSPNLYWYWQATGGTLQQLFYSITVGQVESVVQLNLSASRPKDDQFILSTEKLLLSHSGFYLCAWNSLNSDYTFGSGTRLLVI.

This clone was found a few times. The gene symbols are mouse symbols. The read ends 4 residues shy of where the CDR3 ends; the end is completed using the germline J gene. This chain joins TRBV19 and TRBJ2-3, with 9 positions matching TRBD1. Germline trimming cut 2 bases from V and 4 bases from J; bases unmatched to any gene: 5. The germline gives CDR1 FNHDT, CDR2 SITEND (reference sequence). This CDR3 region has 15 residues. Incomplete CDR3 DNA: TGTGCCAGCAGTATTCGGGACAGGGAGACAGAA. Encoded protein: CASSIRDRETE. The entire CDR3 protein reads CASSIRDRETETLYF.

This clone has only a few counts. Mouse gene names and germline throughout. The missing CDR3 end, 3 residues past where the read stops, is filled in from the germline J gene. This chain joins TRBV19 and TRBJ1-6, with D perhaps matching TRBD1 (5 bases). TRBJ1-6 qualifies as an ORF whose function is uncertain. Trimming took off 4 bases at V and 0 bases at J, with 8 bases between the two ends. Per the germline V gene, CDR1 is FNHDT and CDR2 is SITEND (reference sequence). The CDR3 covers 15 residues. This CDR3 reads CASSHQGSYNSPLYF. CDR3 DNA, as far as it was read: TGTGCCAGCAGTCACCAGGGTTCCTATAATTCGCCC.

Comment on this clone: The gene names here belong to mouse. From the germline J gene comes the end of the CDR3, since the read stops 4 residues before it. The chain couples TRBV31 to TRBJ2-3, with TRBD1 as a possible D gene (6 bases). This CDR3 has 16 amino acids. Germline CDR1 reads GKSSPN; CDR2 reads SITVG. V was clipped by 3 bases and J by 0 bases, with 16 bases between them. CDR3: CAWRAGTPSSAETLYF. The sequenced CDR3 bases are TGTGCCTGGAGGGCCGGGACACCATCTAGTGCAGAA.

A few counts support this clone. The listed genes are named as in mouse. CDR3 amino acids: CASSDEGRAEQFF. CDR3 DNA, as far as it was read: TGTGCCAGCAGTGATGAGGGGAGGGCT. The J gene is TRBJ2-1, the V gene TRBV13-3, with a possible D match to TRBD1 (5 bases). The read ends 4 residues early relative to the CDR3; the germline J gene fills the gap. Germline V gene sequence: CDR1 NNHDY, CDR2 SYVADS. CDR3 length: 13 amino acids.

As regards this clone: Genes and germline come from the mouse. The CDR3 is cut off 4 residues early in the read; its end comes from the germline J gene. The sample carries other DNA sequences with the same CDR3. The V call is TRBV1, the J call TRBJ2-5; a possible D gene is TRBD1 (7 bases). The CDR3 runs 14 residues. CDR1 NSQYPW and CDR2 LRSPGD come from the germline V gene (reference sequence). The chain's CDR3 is CTCSAGRGRDTQYF. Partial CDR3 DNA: TGCACCTGCAGTGCAGGTAGGGGGCGGGAC. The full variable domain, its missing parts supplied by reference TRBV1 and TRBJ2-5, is VTLLEQNPRWRLVPRGQAVNLRCILKNSQYPWMSWYQQDLQKQLQWLFTLRSPGDKEVKSLPGADYLATRVTDTELRLQVANMSQGRTLYCTCSAGRGRDTQYFGPGTRLLVL.

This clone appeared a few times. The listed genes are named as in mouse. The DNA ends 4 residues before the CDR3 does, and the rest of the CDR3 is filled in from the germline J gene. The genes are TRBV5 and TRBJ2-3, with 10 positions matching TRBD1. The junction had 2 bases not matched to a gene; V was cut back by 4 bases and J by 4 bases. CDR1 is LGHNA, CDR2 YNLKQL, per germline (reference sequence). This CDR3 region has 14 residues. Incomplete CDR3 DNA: TGTGCCAGCAGCCGGGGACAGGGGTCAGAA. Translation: CASSRGQGSE. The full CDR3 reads CASSRGQGSETLYF.

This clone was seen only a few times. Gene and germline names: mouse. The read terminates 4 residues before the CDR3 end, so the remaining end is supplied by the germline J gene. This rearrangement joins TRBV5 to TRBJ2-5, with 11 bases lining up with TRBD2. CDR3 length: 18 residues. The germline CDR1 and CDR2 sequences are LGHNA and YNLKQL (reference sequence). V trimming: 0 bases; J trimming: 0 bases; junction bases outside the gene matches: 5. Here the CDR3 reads CASSQDNWGGPNQDTQYF. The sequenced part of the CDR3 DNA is TGTGCCAGCAGCCAAGATAACTGGGGGGGCCCTAACCAAGAC.

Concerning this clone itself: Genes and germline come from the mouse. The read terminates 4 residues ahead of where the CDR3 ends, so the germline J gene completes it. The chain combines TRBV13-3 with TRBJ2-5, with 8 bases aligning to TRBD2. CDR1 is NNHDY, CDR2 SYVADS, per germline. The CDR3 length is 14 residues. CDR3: CASSLLGGRDTQYF. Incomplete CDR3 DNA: TGTGCCAGCAGTCTCCTGGGGGGCCGGGAC. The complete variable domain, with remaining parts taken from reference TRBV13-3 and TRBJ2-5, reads EAAVTQSPRSKVAVTGGKVTLSCHQTNNHDYMYWYRQDTGHGLRLIHYSYVADSTEKGDIPDGYKASRPSQENFSLILELASLSQTAVYFCASSLLGGRDTQYFGPGTRLLVL.

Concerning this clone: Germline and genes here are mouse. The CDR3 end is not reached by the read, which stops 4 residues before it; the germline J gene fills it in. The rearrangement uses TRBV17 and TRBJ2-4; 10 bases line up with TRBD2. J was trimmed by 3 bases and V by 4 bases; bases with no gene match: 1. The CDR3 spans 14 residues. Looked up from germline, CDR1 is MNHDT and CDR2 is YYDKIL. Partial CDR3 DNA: TGTGCTAGCAGTAACTGGGGGGGACAAAAC. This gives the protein CASSNWGGQN. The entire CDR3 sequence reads CASSNWGGQNTLYF.

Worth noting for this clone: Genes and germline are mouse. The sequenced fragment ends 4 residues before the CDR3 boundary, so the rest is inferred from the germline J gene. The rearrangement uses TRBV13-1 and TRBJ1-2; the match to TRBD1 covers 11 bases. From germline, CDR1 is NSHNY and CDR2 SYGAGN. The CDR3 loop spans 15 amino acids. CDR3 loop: CASSESWDRGSDYTF. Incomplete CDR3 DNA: TGTGCCAGCAGTGAAAGCTGGGACAGGGGGAGC.

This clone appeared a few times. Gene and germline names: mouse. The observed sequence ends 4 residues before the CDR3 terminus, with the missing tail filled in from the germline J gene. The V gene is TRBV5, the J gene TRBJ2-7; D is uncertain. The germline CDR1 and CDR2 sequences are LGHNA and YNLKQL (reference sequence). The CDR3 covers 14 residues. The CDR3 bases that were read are TGTGCCAGCAGCCAAGAAGATGCCAGATAT. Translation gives CASSQEDARY. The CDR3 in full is CASSQEDARYEQYF.

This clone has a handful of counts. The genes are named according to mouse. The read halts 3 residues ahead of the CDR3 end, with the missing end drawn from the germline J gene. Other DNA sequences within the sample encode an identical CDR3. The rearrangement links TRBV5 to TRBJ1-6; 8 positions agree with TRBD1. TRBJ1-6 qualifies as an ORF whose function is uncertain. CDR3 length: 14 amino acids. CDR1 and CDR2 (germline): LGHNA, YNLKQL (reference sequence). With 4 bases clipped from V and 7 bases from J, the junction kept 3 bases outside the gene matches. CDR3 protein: CASSPTGGNSPLYF. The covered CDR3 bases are TGTGCCAGCAGCCCAACAGGGGGGAATTCGCCC.

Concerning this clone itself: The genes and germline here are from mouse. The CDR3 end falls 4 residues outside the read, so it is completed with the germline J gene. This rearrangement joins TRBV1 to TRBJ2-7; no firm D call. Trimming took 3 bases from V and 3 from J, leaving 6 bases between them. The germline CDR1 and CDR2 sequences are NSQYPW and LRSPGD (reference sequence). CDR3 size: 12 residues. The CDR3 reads CTCSASDYEQYF. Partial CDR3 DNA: TGCACCTGCAGTGCCTCAGACTAT.

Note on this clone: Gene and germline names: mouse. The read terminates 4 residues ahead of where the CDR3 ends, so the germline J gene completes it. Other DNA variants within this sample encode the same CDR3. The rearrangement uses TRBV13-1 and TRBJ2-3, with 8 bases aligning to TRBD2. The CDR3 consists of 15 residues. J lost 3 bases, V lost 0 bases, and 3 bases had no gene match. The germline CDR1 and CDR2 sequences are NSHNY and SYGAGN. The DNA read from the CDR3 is TGTGCCAGCAGTGATGCTGGGGGGCGAGCAGAA. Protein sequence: CASSDAGGRAE. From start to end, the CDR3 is CASSDAGGRAETLYF.

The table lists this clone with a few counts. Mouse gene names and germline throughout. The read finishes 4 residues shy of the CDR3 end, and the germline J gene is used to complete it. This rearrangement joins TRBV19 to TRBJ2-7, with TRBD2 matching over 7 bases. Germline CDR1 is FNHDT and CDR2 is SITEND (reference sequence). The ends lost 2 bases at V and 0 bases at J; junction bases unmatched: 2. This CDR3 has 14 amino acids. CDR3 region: CASSMGTDSYEQYF. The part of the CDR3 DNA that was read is TGTGCCAGCAGTATGGGGACTGACTCCTAT.